A selection of T cell receptor beta chains follows, all from one sample in a study of shared clonotypes between healthy human individuals. Clones were sequenced by immunoSEQ multiplex PCR, and TCRdb holds only the in-frame ones, with some missing. The repertoire holds roughly 2.1 million clones, roughly 91% seen once, with under 2% in the top ten. Material for sequencing was naive CD8+ T cells from PBMCs. The receptors here all came from a man aged 18 to 35 in good health. Some clones in this sample may be carry-over from other donors' samples. CDR3s include the opening cysteine and the closing phenylalanine or tryptophan. D genes are given only for firm matches. Clone sizes are given selectively: once, few, many, or a class where the clone is expanded.

j_call,d_call,v_call,clone_size,cdr3_aa,cdr3_nt
TRBJ2-7,NA,TRBV6-5,NA,CASSYSEGKEEYF,TGTGCCAGCAGTTACTCGGAGGGAAAGGAAGAGTACTTC
TRBJ1-4,NA,TRBV9,once,CASSISATNEKLFF,TGTGCCAGCAGTATAAGTGCAACTAATGAAAAACTGTTTTTT
TRBJ2-1,NA,TRBV5-6,once,CASSLGWTAPYNEQFF,TGTGCCAGCAGCCTAGGATGGACAGCGCCCTACAATGAGCAGTTCTTC
TRBJ2-2,NA,TRBV7-9,NA,CASSLAPDWGYANTGELFF,TGTGCCAGCAGCTTAGCTCCTGATTGGGGATACGCGAACACCGGGGAGCTGTTTTTT
TRBJ2-1,NA,TRBV2,NA,CASSGRQSPGNEQFF,TGTGCCAGCAGTGGCCGTCAGTCTCCTGGGAATGAGCAGTTCTTC
TRBJ1-2,NA,TRBV29-1,few,CSVDPGYGYTF,TGCAGCGTTGACCCGGGATATGGCTACACCTTC
TRBJ2-7,NA,TRBV11-3,NA,CASSLGGGYEQYF,TGTGCCAGCAGCTTAGGGGGCGGTTACGAGCAGTACTTC
TRBJ2-7,NA,TRBV27,NA,CASSPQEWYEQYF,TGTGCCAGCAGTCCGCAGGAATGGTACGAGCAGTACTTC
TRBJ1-1,NA,TRBV6-1,NA,CASSEHGGDTEAFF,TGTGCCAGCAGTGAACATGGGGGAGACACTGAAGCTTTCTTT
TRBJ2-5,NA,TRBV28,NA,CASSRFEETQYF,TGTGCCAGCAGTCGGTTTGAAGAGACCCAGTACTTC
TRBJ1-1,TRBD1,TRBV7-9,few,CASSPASVDRETEAFF,TGTGCCAGCAGCCCCGCATCCGTAGACAGGGAAACTGAAGCTTTCTTT
TRBJ2-2,TRBD2,TRBV29-1,NA,CSVSGRNTGELFF,TGCAGCGTTAGCGGGAGGAACACCGGGGAGCTGTTTTTT
TRBJ2-7,NA,TRBV12-5,NA,CASGPGIGVADEQYF,TGTGCTAGTGGCCCCGGAATTGGGGTAGCCGACGAGCAGTACTTC
TRBJ2-3,TRBD2,TRBV7-9,NA,CASSLWREGTDTQYF,TGTGCCAGCAGCTTGTGGCGGGAGGGCACAGATACGCAGTATTTT
TRBJ2-3,NA,TRBV14,NA,CASSQPTHNAGADTQYF,TGTGCCAGCAGCCAACCGACACATAATGCGGGCGCAGATACGCAGTATTTT
TRBJ1-1,NA,TRBV6-5,NA,CASSYLAEGDEAFF,TGTGCCAGCAGTTACTTGGCGGAGGGAGATGAAGCTTTCTTT
TRBJ2-7,NA,TRBV2,NA,CASSESVGGPYEQYF,TGTGCCAGCAGTGAGTCGGTGGGGGGCCCCTACGAGCAGTACTTC
TRBJ2-1,TRBD2,TRBV7-9,NA,CASSRSGRTYNEQFF,TGTGCCAGCAGCCGTAGCGGGAGGACCTACAATGAGCAGTTCTTC
TRBJ1-2,NA,TRBV5-8,NA,CASSLGAGAYTF,TGTGCCAGCAGCTTGGGAGCAGGGGCATACACCTTC
TRBJ2-7,NA,TRBV7-2,NA,CASSLGGSGSYEQYF,TGTGCCAGCAGCTTAGGGGGGTCTGGATCCTACGAGCAGTACTTC
TRBJ2-1,NA,TRBV11-3,NA,CASSPGSKGSYNEQFF,TGTGCCAGCAGCCCCGGATCGAAGGGCTCCTACAATGAGCAGTTCTTC
TRBJ2-1,TRBD1,TRBV4-1,NA,CASSQDSRDRAYNEQFF,TGCGCCAGCAGCCAAGATTCTCGGGACAGGGCCTACAATGAGCAGTTCTTC
TRBJ2-3,TRBD2,TRBV7-2,NA,CASSALLAGLSDTQYF,TGTGCCAGCAGCGCACTACTAGCGGGACTCTCAGATACGCAGTATTTT
TRBJ2-5,TRBD2,TRBV7-9,few,CASSPWTSGQETQYF,TGTGCCAGCAGCCCATGGACTAGCGGCCAAGAGACCCAGTACTTC